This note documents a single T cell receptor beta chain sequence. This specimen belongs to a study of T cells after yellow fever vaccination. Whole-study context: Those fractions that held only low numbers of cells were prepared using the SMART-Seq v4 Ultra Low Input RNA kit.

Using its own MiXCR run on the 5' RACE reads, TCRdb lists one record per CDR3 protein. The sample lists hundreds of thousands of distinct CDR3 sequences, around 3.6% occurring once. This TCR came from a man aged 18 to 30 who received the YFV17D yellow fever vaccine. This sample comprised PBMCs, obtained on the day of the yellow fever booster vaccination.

The CDR3 protein is CATTGDSNQPQHF. CDR3 DNA: TGTGCTACCACAGGGGATAGCAATCAGCCCCAGCATTTT. The genes are TRBV5-4 and TRBJ1-5; 7 bases are a match to TRBD1. CDR1 is SGHNT and CDR2 is YYREEE in the germline V gene (reference sequence). This CDR3 spans 13 amino acids.